This TCR beta chain came from a study of blood T cell repertoires in COVID-19. This table comes from immunoSEQ multiplex PCR, and its TCRdb copy is limited to in-frame clones, with some not included. The sample contains about 64,000 clones, 70% to 90% of which appear only once. V was clipped by 6 bases and J by 3 bases, with 15 bases between them. This CDR3 comprises 14 residues. Germline loops: CDR1 SGHRS, CDR2 YFSETQ. The source is a man in his forties with acute or convalescent COVID-19. The chain has TRBV5-1 and TRBJ2-5, with D tentatively TRBD2 (5 bases). The sample consisted of peripheral blood. CDR3 region: CASTPWPEEETQYF. The CDR3, as DNA: TGCGCCAGCACCCCTTGGCCGGAGGAAGAGACCCAGTACTTC.